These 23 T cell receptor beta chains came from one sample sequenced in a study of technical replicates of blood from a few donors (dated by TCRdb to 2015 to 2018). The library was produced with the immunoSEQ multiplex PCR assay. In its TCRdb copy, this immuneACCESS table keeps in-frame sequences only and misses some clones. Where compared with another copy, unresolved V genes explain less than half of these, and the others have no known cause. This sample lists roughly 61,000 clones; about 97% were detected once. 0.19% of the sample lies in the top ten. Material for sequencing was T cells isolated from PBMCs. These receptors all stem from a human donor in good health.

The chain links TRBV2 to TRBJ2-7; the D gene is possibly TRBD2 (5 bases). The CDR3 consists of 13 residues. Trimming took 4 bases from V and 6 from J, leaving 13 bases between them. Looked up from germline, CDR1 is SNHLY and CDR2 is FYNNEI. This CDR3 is CASSVLGEAEQYF. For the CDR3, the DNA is TGTGCCAGCAGTGTGCTGGGAGAGGCCGAGCAGTACTTC.

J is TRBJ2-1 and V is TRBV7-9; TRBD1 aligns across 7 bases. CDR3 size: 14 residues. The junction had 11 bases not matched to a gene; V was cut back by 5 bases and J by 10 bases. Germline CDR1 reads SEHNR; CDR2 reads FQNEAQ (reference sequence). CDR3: CASSVNTGAVEQFF. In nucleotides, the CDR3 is TGTGCCAGCAGCGTGAACACAGGGGCGGTCGAGCAGTTCTTC. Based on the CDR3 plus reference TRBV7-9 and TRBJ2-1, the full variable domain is DTGVSQNPRHKITKRGQNVTFRCDPISEHNRLYWYRQTLGQGPEFLTYFQNEAQLEKSRLLSDRFSAERPKGSFSTLEIQRTEQGDSAMYLCASSVNTGAVEQFFGPGTRLTVL.

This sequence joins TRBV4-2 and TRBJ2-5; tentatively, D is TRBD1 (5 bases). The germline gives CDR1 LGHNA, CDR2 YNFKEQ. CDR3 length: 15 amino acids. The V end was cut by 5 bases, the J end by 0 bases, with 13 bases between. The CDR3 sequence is CASSSQGAHQETQYF. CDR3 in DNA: TGTGCCAGCAGCTCACAAGGGGCCCACCAAGAGACCCAGTACTTC.

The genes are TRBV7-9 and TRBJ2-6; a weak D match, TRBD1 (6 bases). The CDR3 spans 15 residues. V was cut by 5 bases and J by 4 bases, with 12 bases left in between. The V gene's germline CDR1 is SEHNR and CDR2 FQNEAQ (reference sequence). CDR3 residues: CASSDTGTGANVLTF. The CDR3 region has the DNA TGTGCCAGCAGCGATACAGGGACAGGGGCCAACGTCCTGACTTTC.

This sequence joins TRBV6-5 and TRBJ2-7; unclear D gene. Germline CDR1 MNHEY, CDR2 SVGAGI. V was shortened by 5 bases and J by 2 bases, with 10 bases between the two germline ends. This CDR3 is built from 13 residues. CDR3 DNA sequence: TGTGCCAGCAGTCTAGACGAGGCCTACGAGCAGTACTTC. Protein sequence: CASSLDEAYEQYF.

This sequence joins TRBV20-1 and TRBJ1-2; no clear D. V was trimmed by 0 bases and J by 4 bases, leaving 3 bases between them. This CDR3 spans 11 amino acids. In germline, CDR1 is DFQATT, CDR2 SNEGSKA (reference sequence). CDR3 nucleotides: TGCAGTGCTAGAGAGGCCTATGGCTACACCTTC. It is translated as CSAREAYGYTF.

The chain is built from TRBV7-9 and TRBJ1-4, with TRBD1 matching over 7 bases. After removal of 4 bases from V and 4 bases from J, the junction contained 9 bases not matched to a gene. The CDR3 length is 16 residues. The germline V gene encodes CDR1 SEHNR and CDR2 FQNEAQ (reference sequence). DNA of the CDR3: TGTGCCAGCAGCTCTTATGGGACAGCCTATAATGAAAAACTGTTTTTT. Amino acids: CASSSYGTAYNEKLFF.

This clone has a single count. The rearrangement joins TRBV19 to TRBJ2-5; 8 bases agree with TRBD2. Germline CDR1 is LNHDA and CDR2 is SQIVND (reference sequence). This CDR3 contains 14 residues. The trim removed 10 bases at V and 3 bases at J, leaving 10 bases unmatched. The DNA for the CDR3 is TGTGCCACGGGGGGGAGCCCGGGGGAAGAGACCCAGTACTTC. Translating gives CATGGSPGEETQYF.

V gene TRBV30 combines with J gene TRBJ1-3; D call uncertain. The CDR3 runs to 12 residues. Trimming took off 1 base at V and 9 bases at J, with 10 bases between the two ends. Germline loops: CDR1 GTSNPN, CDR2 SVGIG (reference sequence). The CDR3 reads CAWSAFEATIYF. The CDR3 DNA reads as TGTGCCTGGAGTGCTTTTGAGGCCACCATATATTTT.

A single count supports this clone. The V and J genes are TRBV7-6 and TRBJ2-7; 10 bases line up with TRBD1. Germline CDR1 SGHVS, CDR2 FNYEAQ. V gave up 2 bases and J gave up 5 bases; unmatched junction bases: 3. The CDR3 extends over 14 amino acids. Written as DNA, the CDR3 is TGTGCCAGCAGCTTACGCGGACAGGGGGACGAGCAGTACTTC. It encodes CASSLRGQGDEQYF. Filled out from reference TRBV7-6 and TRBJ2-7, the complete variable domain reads GAGVSQSPRYKVTKRGQDVALRCDPISGHVSLYWYRQALGQGPEFLTYFNYEAQQDKSGLPNDRFSAERPEGSISTLTIQRTEQRDSAMYRCASSLRGQGDEQYFGPGTRLTVT.

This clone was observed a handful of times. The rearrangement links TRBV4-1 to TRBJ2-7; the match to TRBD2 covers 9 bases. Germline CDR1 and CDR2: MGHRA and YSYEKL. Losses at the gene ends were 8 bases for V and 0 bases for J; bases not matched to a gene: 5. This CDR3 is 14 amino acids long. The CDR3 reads CASGRTSDSYEQYF. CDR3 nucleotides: TGCGCCAGCGGGAGGACTAGCGACTCCTACGAGCAGTACTTC.

This CDR3 is CASAYHGTSQETQYF. The DNA of the CDR3 is TGCGCCAGCGCTTATCACGGGACAAGTCAAGAGACCCAGTACTTC. This sequence joins TRBV4-1 and TRBJ2-5; possible D gene TRBD1, 6 bases. The CDR3 extends over 15 amino acids. CDR1 and CDR2 (germline): MGHRA, YSYEKL. V was cut by 8 bases and J by 2 bases, with 18 bases left in between.

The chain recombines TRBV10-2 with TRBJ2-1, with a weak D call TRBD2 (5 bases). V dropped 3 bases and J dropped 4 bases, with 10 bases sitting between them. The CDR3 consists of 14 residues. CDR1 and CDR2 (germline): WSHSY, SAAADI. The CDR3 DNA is TGCGCCAGCAGTGAAGACTATAATTACAATGAGCAGTTCTTC. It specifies CASSEDYNYNEQFF.

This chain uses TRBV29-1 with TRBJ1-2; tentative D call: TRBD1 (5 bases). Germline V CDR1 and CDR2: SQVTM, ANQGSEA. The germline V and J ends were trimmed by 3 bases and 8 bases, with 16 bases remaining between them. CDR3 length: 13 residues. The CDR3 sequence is CSVEPGVANGYTF. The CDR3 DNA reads TGCAGCGTTGAGCCGGGGGTAGCAAACGGCTACACCTTC.

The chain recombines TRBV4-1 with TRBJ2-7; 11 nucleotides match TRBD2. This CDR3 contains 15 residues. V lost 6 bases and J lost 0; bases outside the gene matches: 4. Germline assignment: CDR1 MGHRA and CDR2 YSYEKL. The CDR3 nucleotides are TGCGCCAGCAGTCGTGGACTAGCGGGCTCCTACGAGCAGTACTTC. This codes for CASSRGLAGSYEQYF.

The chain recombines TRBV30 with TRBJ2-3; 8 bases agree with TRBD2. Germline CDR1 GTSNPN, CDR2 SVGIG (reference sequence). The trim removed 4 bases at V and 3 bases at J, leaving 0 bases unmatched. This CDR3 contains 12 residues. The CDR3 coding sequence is TGTGCCTGGACTAGCGGGACAGATACGCAGTATTTT. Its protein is CAWTSGTDTQYF.

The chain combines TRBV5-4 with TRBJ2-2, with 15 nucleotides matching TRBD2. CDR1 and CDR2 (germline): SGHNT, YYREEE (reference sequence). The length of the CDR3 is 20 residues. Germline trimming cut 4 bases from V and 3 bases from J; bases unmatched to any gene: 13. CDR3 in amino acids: CASSPLGRTSGREDTGELFF. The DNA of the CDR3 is TGTGCCAGCAGCCCCTTGGGCAGGACTAGCGGGAGGGAGGACACCGGGGAGCTGTTTTTT.

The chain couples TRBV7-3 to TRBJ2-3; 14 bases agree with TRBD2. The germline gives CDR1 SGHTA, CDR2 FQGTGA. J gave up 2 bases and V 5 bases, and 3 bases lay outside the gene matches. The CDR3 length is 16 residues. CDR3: CASSGLAGGSTDTQYF. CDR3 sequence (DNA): TGTGCCAGCAGCGGACTAGCGGGGGGCTCCACAGATACGCAGTATTTT.

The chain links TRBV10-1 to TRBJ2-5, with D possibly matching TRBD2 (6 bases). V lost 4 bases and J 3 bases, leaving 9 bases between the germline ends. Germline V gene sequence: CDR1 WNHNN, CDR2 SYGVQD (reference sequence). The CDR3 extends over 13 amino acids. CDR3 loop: CASSVGLKETQYF. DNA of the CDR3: TGCGCCAGCAGTGTGGGACTTAAAGAGACCCAGTACTTC.

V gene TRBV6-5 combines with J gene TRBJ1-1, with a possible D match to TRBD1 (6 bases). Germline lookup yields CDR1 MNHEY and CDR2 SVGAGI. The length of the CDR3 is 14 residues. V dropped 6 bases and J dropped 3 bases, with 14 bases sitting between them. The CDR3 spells CASRSDRPYTEAFF. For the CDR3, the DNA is TGTGCCAGCAGGTCCGACAGGCCCTACACTGAAGCTTTCTTT.

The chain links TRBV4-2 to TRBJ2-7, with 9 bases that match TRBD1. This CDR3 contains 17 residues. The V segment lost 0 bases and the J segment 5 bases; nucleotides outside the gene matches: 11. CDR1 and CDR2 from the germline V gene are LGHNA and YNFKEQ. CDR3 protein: CASSQDLYSGTGNEQYF. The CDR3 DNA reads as TGTGCCAGCAGCCAAGATCTATATTCCGGGACAGGGAACGAGCAGTACTTC.

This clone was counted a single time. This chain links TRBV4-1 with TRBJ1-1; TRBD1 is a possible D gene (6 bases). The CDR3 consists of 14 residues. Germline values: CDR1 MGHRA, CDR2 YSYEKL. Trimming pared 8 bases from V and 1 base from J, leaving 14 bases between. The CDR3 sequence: CASAPTGANTEAFF. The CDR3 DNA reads TGCGCCAGCGCCCCGACAGGAGCGAACACTGAAGCTTTCTTT.

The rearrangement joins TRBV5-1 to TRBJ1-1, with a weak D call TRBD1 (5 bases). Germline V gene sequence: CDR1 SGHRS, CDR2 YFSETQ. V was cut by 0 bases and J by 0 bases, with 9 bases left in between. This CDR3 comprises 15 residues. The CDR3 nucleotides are TGCGCCAGCAGCTTGGTCCCAGGGATGAACACTGAAGCTTTCTTT. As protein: CASSLVPGMNTEAFF.